Here is one T cell receptor beta chain with its context. Germline V CDR1 and CDR2: SQVTM, ANQGSEA. V trimming: 5 bases; J trimming: 8 bases; junction bases outside the gene matches: 10. CDR3 length: 13 amino acids. Patients in Seattle were enrolled during active infection, then followed longitudinally. This record comes from a study of blood T cell repertoires in COVID-19. About the study: Sites across the United States, Italy and Spain contributed samples from acute and convalescent COVID-19.

Under the authors' procedure: Reference gene primer amplification gave nucleated cell count estimates. Data came from immunoSEQ multiplex PCR; TCRdb stores just in-frame clones and leaves some out. V and J calls plus clone size are reproduced from that table; the DNA served to infer D and trimming. Counted here are some 260,000 clones, over 80% occurring once; the ten biggest clones make up 10%. The clonotype originates from a woman aged 70-85 years with COVID-19, enrolled during active disease. The source material was peripheral blood. This chain links TRBV29-1 with TRBJ1-2; 8 bases are shared with TRBD1. DNA of the CDR3: TGCAGCGTTCCCGCCGGACAGGGACGAGGCTACACCTTC. Protein sequence: CSVPAGQGRGYTF.